Sequencing of this TCR beta chain was carried out in a study of breast tumors, draining lymph nodes, adjacent tissues. Study-wide points: Findings are consistent with lymph node origin and intratumoral expansion of most tumor T cells.

MiXCR, applied by TCRdb to the multiplex PCR reads, yields one record per CDR3 protein. Among around 170,000 distinct CDR3 sequences listed, around a third were seen once. This clonotype has ten or more counts. What it recognizes is unknown. Samples came from axillary lymph nodes draining the breast cancer. The CDR3 runs to 14 residues. The germline V gene encodes CDR1 SGHTA and CDR2 FQGNSA. V lost 8 bases and J lost 7; bases outside the gene matches: 11. The rearrangement joins TRBV7-2 to TRBJ2-1, with TRBD1 identical over 7 bases. This clonotype was obtained from a female donor with breast cancer. Some clones in this sample may be carry-over from other donors' samples. The sample taken for sequencing was axillary lymph node tissue. This chain's CDR3 is CASGKGGAYNEQFF. In DNA form, the CDR3 reads TGTGCCAGCGGGAAAGGGGGCGCTTATAATGAGCAGTTCTTC.